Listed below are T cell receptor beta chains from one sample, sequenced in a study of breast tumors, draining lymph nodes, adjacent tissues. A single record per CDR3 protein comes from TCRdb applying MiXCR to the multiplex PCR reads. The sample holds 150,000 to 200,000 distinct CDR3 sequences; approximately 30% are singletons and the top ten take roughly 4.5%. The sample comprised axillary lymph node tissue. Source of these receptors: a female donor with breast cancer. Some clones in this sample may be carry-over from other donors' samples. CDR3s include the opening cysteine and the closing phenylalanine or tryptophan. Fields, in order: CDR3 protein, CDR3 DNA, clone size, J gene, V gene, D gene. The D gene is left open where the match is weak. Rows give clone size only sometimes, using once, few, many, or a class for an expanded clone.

CSAREDGQTCQPQHF TGCAGTGCTAGAGAAGATGGACAGACTTGCCAGCCCCAGCATTTT few TRBJ1-5 TRBV20-1 NA
CSGGSGRPSSYNEQFF TGCAGCGGTGGTAGCGGGAGGCCGAGCTCCTACAATGAGCAGTTCTTC NA TRBJ2-1 TRBV29-1 TRBD2
CASSSMTGLYEQYF TGTGCCAGCAGCTCAATGACGGGGCTCTACGAGCAGTACTTC many TRBJ2-7 TRBV7-9 NA
CASSLQTGGNGELFF TGTGCCAGCAGTCTTCAGACAGGGGGCAACGGGGAGCTGTTTTTT few TRBJ2-2 TRBV6-1 TRBD1
CASSFVPSDEQFF TGTGCCAGCAGTTTTGTCCCCTCCGATGAGCAGTTCTTC many TRBJ2-1 TRBV12-3/TRBV12-4 NA
CASSLSGRNTGELFF TGCGCCAGCAGCTTGTCAGGGAGGAACACCGGGGAGCTGTTTTTT NA TRBJ2-2 TRBV5-1 NA
CASSAREETQYF TGCGCCAGCAGTGCAAGGGAGGAGACCCAGTACTTC many TRBJ2-5 TRBV10-2 NA
CASRQAGTGELFF TGTGCCTCGCGGCAGGCGGGCACCGGGGAGCTGTTTTTT many TRBJ2-2 TRBV10-3 NA
CASEGGRYEQYF TGTGCCTCTGAGGGCGGGAGGTACGAGCAGTACTTC many TRBJ2-7 TRBV7-9 TRBD2
CSARGTGLAGGPYFF TGCAGTGCTAGGGGGACGGGACTAGCGGGAGGGCCATACTTCTTC many TRBJ2-1 TRBV20-1 TRBD2
CASSLARGVVSKDTQYF TGTGCCAGCAGCTTAGCTCGGGGCGTCGTTAGTAAAGATACGCAGTATTTT once TRBJ2-3 TRBV11-3 NA
CAWELGAGDTQYF TGTGCCTGGGAGCTTGGGGCAGGGGATACGCAGTATTTT many TRBJ2-3 TRBV30 NA
CASGVGQGTTGELFF TGTGCCAGCGGAGTCGGACAGGGGACCACCGGGGAGCTGTTTTTT NA TRBJ2-2 TRBV12-3/TRBV12-4 TRBD1
CASSQEGRDYEQYF TGCGCCAGCAGCCAAGAGGGCAGGGACTACGAGCAGTACTTC many TRBJ2-7 TRBV4-1 NA
CASSRSGHQPQHF TGTGCCAGTAGTAGGTCGGGGCATCAGCCCCAGCATTTT many TRBJ1-5 TRBV19 NA
CSVEAAWVTQYF TGCAGCGTTGAGGCAGCCTGGGTGACCCAGTACTTC many TRBJ2-5 TRBV29-1 NA
CASSAINGETQYF TGTGCCAGCAGCGCCATAAATGGAGAGACCCAGTACTTC NA TRBJ2-5 TRBV28 NA
CASSLEGTDTQYF TGTGCCAGCAGCTTGGAGGGCACAGATACGCAGTATTTT many TRBJ2-3 TRBV5-4 NA
CASSLGVREKQFF TGTGCCAGCAGCTTAGGAGTCAGGGAAAAGCAGTTCTTC many TRBJ2-1 TRBV7-9 NA
CASSLVTGGVNSPLHF TGTGCCAGCAGCTTAGTGACAGGGGGCGTAAATTCACCCCTCCACTTT many TRBJ1-6 TRBV7-2 TRBD1
CASSRDISTQYF TGTGCCAGTAGCCGAGACATTTCGACCCAGTACTTC NA TRBJ2-5 TRBV3-1 NA
CASGFARYSVGELFF TGTGCTAGTGGTTTCGCACGGTACAGTGTCGGGGAGCTGTTTTTT NA TRBJ2-2 TRBV12-5 NA
CATSDGGQGTVGGEQYF TGTGCCACCAGTGATGGGGGACAGGGGACCGTCGGTGGCGAGCAGTACTTC NA TRBJ2-7 TRBV24-1 TRBD1
CSARDRFGIIYNEQFF TGCAGTGCTAGAGATCGGTTCGGAATAATTTACAATGAGCAGTTCTTC many TRBJ2-1 TRBV20-1 NA
CASSFGLAGGEQFF TGTGCCAGCAGCTTTGGACTAGCGGGGGGTGAGCAGTTCTTC NA TRBJ2-1 TRBV7-9 TRBD2
CASSTRDREETQYF TGTGCCAGCAGTACCCGGGACAGGGAGGAGACCCAGTACTTC NA TRBJ2-5 TRBV27 TRBD1
CASSLSSYELFF TGTGCCAGCAGTTTGAGCTCCTACGAGCTGTTTTTT NA TRBJ2-2 TRBV12-3/TRBV12-4 NA
CASREDSTDTQYF TGTGCCAGCAGGGAGGATAGCACAGATACGCAGTATTTT many TRBJ2-3 TRBV6-5 NA
CASSIWGGGQQPQHF TGTGCCAGCAGCATCTGGGGAGGGGGCCAACAGCCCCAGCATTTT many TRBJ1-5 TRBV5-6 TRBD1
CSAQQDENTEAFF TGCAGTGCCCAGCAGGATGAGAACACTGAAGCTTTCTTT few TRBJ1-1 TRBV20-1 NA
CASSQGIPGPGASGNTIYF TGTGCCAGCAGCCAAGGCATACCTGGACCGGGGGCCTCTGGAAACACCATATATTTT NA TRBJ1-3 TRBV14 NA
CASSYFGASNQPQYF TGTGCCAGCAGTTATTTCGGGGCAAGCAATCAGCCCCAGTATTTT NA TRBJ2-3 TRBV6-5 NA
CSAWDRGFYNEQFF TGCAGTGCTTGGGACCGAGGGTTTTACAATGAGCAGTTCTTC many TRBJ2-1 TRBV20-1 NA
CAKGDRGCANTGELFF TGTGCCAAAGGGGACAGGGGCTGTGCGAACACCGGGGAGCTGTTTTTT once TRBJ2-2 TRBV14 TRBD1
CASSIVGDSNQPQHF TGTGCCAGTAGTATAGTAGGGGACAGCAATCAGCCCCAGCATTTT many TRBJ1-5 TRBV19 NA
CASSSQDRLYGYTF TGTGCCAGCAGCTCCCAAGACAGGCTCTATGGCTACACCTTC many TRBJ1-2 TRBV9 NA
CSARAGTSREHF TGCAGTGCTAGAGCCGGGACTAGCCGCGAGCATTTT NA TRBJ1-5 TRBV20-1 NA
CASAVGLDEQFF TGTGCCAGCGCTGTGGGGCTCGATGAGCAGTTCTTC many TRBJ2-1 TRBV11-3 NA
CASSLIMLPLHF TGTGCCAGCAGCTTAATTATGCTACCCCTCCACTTT NA TRBJ1-6 TRBV7-6 NA
CASSPPARGGWETQYF TGCGCCAGCAGCCCCCCAGCGCGGGGGGGCTGGGAGACCCAGTACTTC many TRBJ2-5 TRBV5-1 TRBD2
CASSYLNSGTSYTF TGTGCCAGCAGTTACCTAAATTCAGGAACCTCTTACACCTTC few TRBJ1-2 TRBV6-2/TRBV6-3 NA
CASSQGPTGRVYATNEKLFF TGCGCCAGCAGCCAAGGACCCACAGGGAGGGTGTATGCAACTAATGAAAAACTGTTTTTT NA TRBJ1-4 TRBV4-1 NA
CASSSRGRAGANVLTF TGTGCCAGCAGTTCCAGGGGGCGAGCTGGGGCCAACGTCCTGACTTTC many TRBJ2-6 TRBV27 TRBD1
CASSLARETHYF TGCGCCAGCAGCTTGGCACGGGAGACCCACTACTTC NA TRBJ2-5 TRBV5-1 NA
CASSQVGTGVNTEAFF TGTGCCAGCAGCCAAGTAGGTACAGGAGTGAACACTGAAGCTTTCTTT NA TRBJ1-1 TRBV5-1 NA
CASTLAGISTTDTQYF TGTGCCAGTACACTAGCGGGAATATCAACCACAGATACGCAGTATTTT many TRBJ2-3 TRBV19 TRBD2
CASSSVISGANVLTF TGTGCCAGCAGCTCCGTTATCTCTGGGGCCAACGTCCTGACTTTC many TRBJ2-6 TRBV7-9 NA
CASSGHSYEQYF TGTGCCAGCAGTGGCCACAGCTACGAGCAGTACTTC many TRBJ2-7 TRBV2 NA
CASSFTQDFLVGELFF TGTGCCAGCAGCTTTACTCAGGATTTTTTGGTCGGGGAGCTGTTTTTT many TRBJ2-2 TRBV13 NA
CSVGGSPTLSGELFF TGCAGCGTAGGAGGGAGCCCGACTTTAAGCGGGGAGCTGTTTTTT many TRBJ2-2 TRBV29-1 NA
CASSLEGTGVSPLHF TGTGCCAGCAGCCTCGAGGGGACAGGGGTTTCACCCCTCCACTTT many TRBJ1-6 TRBV7-9 TRBD1
CASSLAAASEAFF TGTGCCAGCAGCTTAGCGGCGGCCAGTGAAGCTTTCTTT NA TRBJ1-1 TRBV11-2 NA
CAISEGDQPQHF TGTGCCATCAGTGAGGGGGATCAGCCCCAGCATTTT many TRBJ1-5 TRBV10-3 NA